The subject of this entry is one TCR beta chain. Its antigen is unidentified. CDR3 length equals 15 residues. CDR1 and CDR2 (germline): MGHRA, YSYEKL. V was trimmed by 0 bases and J by 8 bases, leaving 14 bases between them. The source of the sample is a study of shared clonotypes between healthy human individuals. Looking at the study overall: For every donor, three CD4 naive, three CD4 memory, two CD8 naive and one CD8 memory plates were used.

Some clones are missing from TCRdb's copy, which holds only in-frame ones; the method was immunoSEQ multiplex PCR. This sample has under 850,000 clones, with about 91% found just once. Study-level points and caveats: Only a few donors were included, so the genetic and exposure-history diversity represented was limited. Relative to memory subsets, naive subsets generally showed larger estimated richness.

Naivety among CD8 cells was defined by CD45RO negativity and positive CCR7 selection, thereby excluding terminally differentiated effector memory CD45RA+ cells. This TCR was recovered from a man aged 25-45 years in good health. Sample: naive CD8+ T cells sorted from blood. The genes are TRBV4-1 and TRBJ2-1; D unresolved. The CDR3 DNA follows: TGCGCCAGCAGCCAAGAATATACCACTCGGGATGAGCAGTTCTTC. It codes for CASSQEYTTRDEQFF.